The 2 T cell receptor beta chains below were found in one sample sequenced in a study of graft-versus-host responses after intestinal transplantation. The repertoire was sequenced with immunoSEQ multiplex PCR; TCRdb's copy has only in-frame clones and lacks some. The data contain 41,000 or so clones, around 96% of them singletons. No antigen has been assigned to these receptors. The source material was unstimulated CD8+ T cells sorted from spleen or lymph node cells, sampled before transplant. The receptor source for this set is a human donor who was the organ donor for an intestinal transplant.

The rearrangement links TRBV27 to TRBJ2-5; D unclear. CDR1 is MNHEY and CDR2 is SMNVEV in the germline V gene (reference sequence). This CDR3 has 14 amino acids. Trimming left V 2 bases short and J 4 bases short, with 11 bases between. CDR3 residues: CASSLLGIRETQYF. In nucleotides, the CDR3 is TGTGCCAGCAGTTTACTAGGGATAAGAGAGACCCAGTACTTC.

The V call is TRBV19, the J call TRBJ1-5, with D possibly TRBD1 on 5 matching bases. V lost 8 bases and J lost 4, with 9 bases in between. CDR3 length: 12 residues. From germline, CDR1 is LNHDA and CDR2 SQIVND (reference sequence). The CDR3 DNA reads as TGTGCCAGTTGGGACGGAAATCAGCCCCAGCATTTT. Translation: CASWDGNQPQHF.